This T cell receptor (beta chain) was recorded in a study of blood T cell repertoires in COVID-19. Produced via immunoSEQ multiplex PCR; TCRdb's table is partial and in-frame only. The table lists approximately 450,000 clones, around nine tenths of them singletons. The ends were cut back, 2 bases at V and 6 bases at J, with 13 bases in the middle. CDR1 MGHRA and CDR2 YSYEKL come from the germline V gene. This CDR3 is built from 14 residues. The TCR originated in a woman aged 18-29 years with acute COVID-19. The specimen sequenced was PBMCs or T cells enriched from blood (not recorded which). V is TRBV4-1 and J is TRBJ1-1; possibly TRBD1 for D (5 bases). The CDR3 spells CASSQFSTDSEAFF. Here the CDR3 DNA reads TGCGCCAGCAGCCAATTCTCGACAGACTCTGAAGCTTTCTTT.